This entry lists 18 T cell receptor beta chains sequenced from one sample in a study of shared clonotypes between healthy human individuals. Clones were read by immunoSEQ multiplex PCR, and TCRdb kept only the in-frame ones, dropping some. The sample records 550,000 to 700,000 clones, approximately 73% being singletons. Sequencing used memory CD4+ T cells sorted from blood. The subset is: CD45RA-negative fraction. The receptor source for this set is a woman aged 30 to 39 in good health.

The chain combines TRBV29-1 with TRBJ2-7; TRBD2 agrees at 13 bases. The trim removed 7 bases at V and 7 bases at J, leaving 7 bases unmatched. CDR3 size: 13 residues. The V gene's germline CDR1 is SQVTM and CDR2 ANQGSEA. The CDR3 DNA follows: TGCAGCGCTCAAGGACTAGCGGGAGATGAGCAGTACTTC. Residues: CSAQGLAGDEQYF.

The chain carries TRBV28 and TRBJ2-7, with D tentatively TRBD2 (7 bases). The germline V gene has CDR1 MDHEN and CDR2 SYDVKM. V was shortened by 7 bases and J by 1 base, with 17 bases between the two germline ends. The CDR3 has 15 residues. This chain's CDR3 is CASTLGGLNSYEQYF. For the CDR3, the DNA is TGTGCCAGCACCCTAGGGGGACTAAATTCCTACGAGCAGTACTTC.

The chain uses TRBV2 and TRBJ2-3, with D unresolved. V gave up 2 bases and J gave up 2 bases, with 17 bases separating them. CDR3 length: 17 amino acids. Germline V gives CDR1 SNHLY, CDR2 FYNNEI. The CDR3 region is CASSENDPLLFTDTQYF. CDR3 bases: TGTGCCAGCAGTGAAAACGACCCGCTTCTATTCACAGATACGCAGTATTTT. The full variable domain, in which reference TRBV2 and TRBJ2-3 provide the parts outside the CDR3, is EPEVTQTPSHQVTQMGQEVILRCVPISNHLYFYWYRQILGQKVEFLVSFYNNEISEKSEIFDDQFSVERPDGSNFTLKIRSTKLEDSAMYFCASSENDPLLFTDTQYFGPGTRLTVL.

The rearrangement links TRBV10-1 to TRBJ2-1; D unresolved. The V gene lost 6 bases and the J gene lost 5 bases, with 5 bases spanning the gap. Per the germline V gene, CDR1 is WNHNN and CDR2 is SYGVQD (reference sequence). The CDR3 is 11 amino acids. The CDR3 loop reads CASRENNEQFF. The CDR3 DNA reads as TGCGCCAGCAGGGAAAACAATGAGCAGTTCTTC.

The chain employs TRBV10-2 and TRBJ2-7; TRBD1 might be the D (5 bases). CDR3 length: 13 amino acids. The ends were cut back, 0 bases at V and 7 bases at J, with 10 bases in the middle. Germline V CDR1 and CDR2: WSHSY, SAAADI. The CDR3 coding sequence is TGCGCCAGCAGTGAGTCACGACAGCATGAGCAGTACTTC. Translated: CASSESRQHEQYF.

This clone was counted at least ten times. The rearrangement joins TRBV27 to TRBJ2-3; 8 nucleotides line up with TRBD1. This CDR3 has 15 amino acids. The V gene end was trimmed by 5 bases and the J gene end by 7 bases; junction bases not matched to a gene: 11. In germline, CDR1 is MNHEY, CDR2 SMNVEV (reference sequence). The CDR3 sequence is CASSPRTGRRNTQYF. The CDR3 region has the DNA TGTGCCAGCAGTCCCAGGACAGGGCGGAGGAATACGCAGTATTTT.

V usage is TRBV7-2 and J usage is TRBJ1-1, with 7 positions matching TRBD1. Losses at the gene ends were 5 bases for V and 0 bases for J; bases not matched to a gene: 9. CDR3 length equals 16 residues. Germline CDR1 is SGHTA and CDR2 is FQGNSA. CDR3 in amino acids: CASSPLWTGVNTEAFF. The CDR3 DNA reads as TGTGCCAGCAGCCCCCTCTGGACAGGAGTGAACACTGAAGCTTTCTTT.

This clone was observed a single time. The V and J genes are TRBV7-2 and TRBJ2-6; no firm D call. The CDR3 runs to 17 residues. V lost 2 bases and J 0 bases, leaving 11 bases between the germline ends. The germline gives CDR1 SGHTA, CDR2 FQGNSA. The CDR3 sequence: CASSLFLANSGANVLTF. The CDR3 DNA reads TGTGCCAGCAGCTTATTCCTGGCGAACTCTGGGGCCAACGTCCTGACTTTC.

A remark on this clone: One end of the junction does not line up with germline, which may come from a read error. V is TRBV6-1 and J is TRBJ2-5, with D possibly TRBD1 on 5 matching bases. The CDR3 covers 14 residues. Germline V CDR1 and CDR2: MNHNS, SASEGT. For the CDR3, the DNA is TGTGCCAGCAGGGAAGGACACTTTCAAGAGACCCAGTACTTC. The encoded protein is CASREGHFQETQYF.

This chain uses TRBV28 with TRBJ1-1, with 8 bases that match TRBD1. The CDR3 spans 16 residues. After removal of 8 bases from V and 0 bases from J, the junction contained 11 bases not matched to a gene. Germline values: CDR1 MDHEN, CDR2 SYDVKM. The CDR3 loop is CASRPPGQALNTEAFF. Here the CDR3 DNA reads TGTGCCAGCCGTCCTCCGGGACAGGCGCTGAACACTGAAGCTTTCTTT.

CDR3 nucleotide sequence: TGCGCCAGCAGCTTGACGGTTTATAATGGCTACACCTTC. Translated: CASSLTVYNGYTF. The chain employs TRBV5-1 and TRBJ1-2; D is unresolved. CDR3 length equals 13 residues. CDR1 is SGHRS and CDR2 is YFSETQ in the germline V gene. The V end was cut by 1 base, the J end by 6 bases, with 10 bases between.

This clone appeared a single time. The genes are TRBV7-9 and TRBJ2-5, with 9 bases aligning to TRBD1. The CDR3 has 14 amino acids. J was trimmed by 5 bases and V by 3 bases; bases with no gene match: 4. Germline loops: CDR1 SEHNR, CDR2 FQNEAQ (reference sequence). The DNA of the CDR3 is TGTGCCAGCAGCTTCGGGACAGGGACGGAGACCCAGTACTTC. It translates to CASSFGTGTETQYF.

The V and J genes are TRBV9 and TRBJ1-4, with 7 bases lining up with TRBD1. V dropped 3 bases and J dropped 8; count of bases not matched to a gene: 7. The V gene's germline CDR1 is SGDLS and CDR2 YYNGEE. The CDR3 contains 14 residues. In DNA, the CDR3 is TGTGCCAGCAGCGCCGACGGGACAGCAGAAAAACTGTTTTTT. Translation gives CASSADGTAEKLFF.

The chain uses TRBV7-3 and TRBJ1-3; D call uncertain. Germline CDR1 and CDR2: SGHTA and FQGTGA. V was clipped by 3 bases and J by 0 bases, with 9 bases between them. This CDR3 comprises 15 residues. The CDR3 is CASSFRSDSGNTIYF. CDR3 DNA: TGTGCCAGCAGCTTTCGATCCGACTCTGGAAACACCATATATTTT.

This chain links TRBV15 with TRBJ2-7; D might be TRBD1 or TRBD2, each matching 5 bases. The CDR3 loop spans 14 amino acids. Trimming pared 6 bases from V and 2 bases from J, leaving 14 bases between. Germline V gene sequence: CDR1 LNHNV, CDR2 YYDKDF (reference sequence). The CDR3 protein is CATRGPPSAYEQYF. CDR3 coding DNA: TGTGCCACCAGGGGACCCCCTTCTGCCTACGAGCAGTACTTC.

The V gene is TRBV2, the J gene TRBJ2-3; TRBD1 is a possible D gene (6 bases). Per the germline V gene, CDR1 is SNHLY and CDR2 is FYNNEI. The germline V and J ends were trimmed by 6 bases and 1 base, with 14 bases remaining between them. The CDR3 contains 15 residues. DNA of the CDR3: TGTGCCAGCAGGGAAACAGGGTGGGGCACAGATACGCAGTATTTT. As protein: CASRETGWGTDTQYF. The complete variable domain, with remaining parts taken from reference TRBV2 and TRBJ2-3, reads EPEVTQTPSHQVTQMGQEVILRCVPISNHLYFYWYRQILGQKVEFLVSFYNNEISEKSEIFDDQFSVERPDGSNFTLKIRSTKLEDSAMYFCASRETGWGTDTQYFGPGTRLTVL.

CDR3 coding DNA: TGTGCCAGCAGTTTATGGGGCGGGGGGAGCTCCTACGAGCAGTACTTC. It encodes CASSLWGGGSSYEQYF. The V and J genes are TRBV28 and TRBJ2-7; 8 bases are a match to TRBD2. Germline loops: CDR1 MDHEN, CDR2 SYDVKM. The V and J ends lost 0 bases and 0 bases, in that order; junction bases with no gene match: 4. The CDR3 has 16 residues.

The J gene is TRBJ1-2, the V gene TRBV15, with D perhaps TRBD1 (5 bases). The ends were cut back, 2 bases at V and 2 bases at J, with 21 bases in the middle. The CDR3 covers 18 residues. Germline V CDR1 and CDR2: LNHNV, YYDKDF (reference sequence). The CDR3 DNA sequence: TGTGCCACCAGCAGACGTAGATCCGGTGTGGGGCACAACTATGGCTACACCTTC. Translation: CATSRRRSGVGHNYGYTF.